This T cell receptor beta chain was captured by sequencing in a study of blood T cell repertoires in COVID-19. For the study at large: The United States, Italy and Spain supplied acute and convalescent COVID-19 samples. T cells, B-cell-depleted T cells, or PBMCs supplied cDNA or gDNA.

The authors' processing: Researchers report that nucleated cell counts were estimated from reference gene primer amplification. Generated by immunoSEQ multiplex PCR, the TCRdb table keeps only in-frame clones and is missing some. V and J calls and clone size are copied from that table; D and trimming were computed from the DNA. The sample consists of some 80,000 clones, 75% to 90% of them appearing once. Sequencing was carried out using peripheral blood. The clonotype originates from a human donor in a cohort sampled during active COVID-19.

The CDR3: CASSIPQTGELFF. The CDR3 region has the DNA TGTGCCAGTAGTATCCCCCAGACCGGGGAGCTGTTTTTT. J is TRBJ2-2 and V is TRBV19; no clear D. The CDR3 loop spans 13 amino acids. Trimming cost V 3 bases and J 5 bases, with 7 bases left between them. CDR1 is LNHDA and CDR2 is SQIVND in the germline V gene (reference sequence).